This TCR beta chain stems from a study of long-term antiretroviral therapy in people with HIV. General study points: Post-ART diversity increased but stayed below transplant donor controls.

The CDR3 extends over 16 amino acids. CDR1 and CDR2 (germline): LGHNA, YNFKEQ. V lost 0 bases to trimming and J lost 0 bases, with 9 bases between them. This clone was seen a single time. Its target is unknown. At survey level, the immunoSEQ assay was run in its v3.0 version. Sequencing was directed toward about 40,000-55,000 T-cell genomes in each sample. Clones were sequenced by immunoSEQ multiplex PCR, and TCRdb holds only the in-frame ones, with some missing. The data hold around 25,000 clones, with 65% to 90% observed a single time. This TCR was sampled from a woman aged 18-29 years with HIV. This chain joins TRBV4-2 and TRBJ2-1; D tentatively reads TRBD1 or TRBD2 (5 bases each). The sample in question was unsorted PBMCs, obtained at the start of antiretroviral therapy, before treatment. The CDR3: CASSQEDGTSYNEQFF. CDR3 nucleotide sequence: TGTGCCAGCAGCCAAGAAGACGGGACCTCCTACAATGAGCAGTTCTTC.